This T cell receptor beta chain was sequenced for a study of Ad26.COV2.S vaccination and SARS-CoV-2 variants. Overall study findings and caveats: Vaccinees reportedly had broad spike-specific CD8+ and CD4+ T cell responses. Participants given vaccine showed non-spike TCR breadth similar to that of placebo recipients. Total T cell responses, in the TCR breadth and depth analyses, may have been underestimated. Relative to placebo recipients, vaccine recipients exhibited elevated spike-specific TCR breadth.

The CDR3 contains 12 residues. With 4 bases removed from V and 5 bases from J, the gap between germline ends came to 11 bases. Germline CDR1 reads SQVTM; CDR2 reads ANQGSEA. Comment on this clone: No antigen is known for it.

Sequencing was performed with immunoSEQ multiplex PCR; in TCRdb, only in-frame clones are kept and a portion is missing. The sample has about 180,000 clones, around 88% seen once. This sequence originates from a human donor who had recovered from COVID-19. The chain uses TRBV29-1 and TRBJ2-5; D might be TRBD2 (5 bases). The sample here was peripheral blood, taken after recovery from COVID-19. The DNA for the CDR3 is TGCAGCGTTGCTCGGGAAGGCGAGACCCAGTACTTC. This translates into CSVAREGETQYF.